Listed below are T cell receptor beta chains from one sample, sequenced in a study of breast tumors, draining lymph nodes, adjacent tissues. Each CDR3 protein gets one entry after TCRdb re-called the multiplex PCR reads with MiXCR. The table has about 66,000 distinct CDR3 sequences, less than 50% seen once; the top ten hold approximately 9.1%. The specimen was breast tumor tissue. These receptors were collected from a female donor with breast cancer. Some clones in this sample may be carry-over from other donors' samples. Both conserved end residues are part of each CDR3. Size values are once, few and many counts, or a class for expanded clones, and some rows have none.

clone_size: once
v_call: TRBV2
j_call: TRBJ1-2
cdr3_aa: CASSLRLAGRTGMNGYTF

clone_size: many
v_call: TRBV20-1
j_call: TRBJ2-5
cdr3_aa: CSAPSQIQETQYF

clone_size: -
v_call: TRBV6-4
j_call: TRBJ1-5
cdr3_aa: CASERGGPRAF

clone_size: -
v_call: TRBV5-6
j_call: TRBJ2-2
cdr3_aa: CASSLDSGELFF

clone_size: few
v_call: TRBV28
j_call: TRBJ1-2
cdr3_aa: CASSWGDRVNGYTF

clone_size: -
v_call: TRBV2
j_call: TRBJ2-6
cdr3_aa: CASSDGPSYGANVLTF

clone_size: -
v_call: TRBV5-1
j_call: TRBJ2-3
cdr3_aa: CASSLPSAADTQYF

clone_size: once
v_call: TRBV29-1
j_call: TRBJ1-2
cdr3_aa: CSARGGSLYGYTF

clone_size: -
v_call: TRBV29-1
j_call: TRBJ2-1
cdr3_aa: CSVDGSGVYNEQFF

clone_size: -
v_call: TRBV6-1
j_call: TRBJ1-2
cdr3_aa: CASRSRTGEKDYGYTF

clone_size: -
v_call: TRBV7-6
j_call: -
cdr3_aa: CASSGDRGRTEAFF

clone_size: -
v_call: TRBV4-2
j_call: TRBJ2-3
cdr3_aa: CASSYPPSKTWGSRGRASTDTQYF

clone_size: -
v_call: TRBV12-3/TRBV12-4
j_call: TRBJ2-2
cdr3_aa: CASSLSKGVIGELFF

clone_size: -
v_call: TRBV7-8
j_call: TRBJ2-3
cdr3_aa: CASSLAASADTQYF

clone_size: many
v_call: TRBV19
j_call: TRBJ2-7
cdr3_aa: CASSMARAGETYEQYF

clone_size: few
v_call: TRBV28
j_call: TRBJ2-1
cdr3_aa: CASSLAGGASYNEQFF

clone_size: -
v_call: TRBV12-3/TRBV12-4
j_call: TRBJ2-7
cdr3_aa: CTGSFPGTGTHEQYF

clone_size: many
v_call: TRBV6-5
j_call: TRBJ1-5
cdr3_aa: CATRSIQENNQPQHF

clone_size: -
v_call: TRBV20-1
j_call: TRBJ1-5
cdr3_aa: CSARPSGDTNQPQQF

clone_size: medium-sized
v_call: TRBV20-1
j_call: TRBJ2-3
cdr3_aa: CSARLLAGSGADTQYF

clone_size: many
v_call: TRBV7-6
j_call: TRBJ2-3
cdr3_aa: CASSLTGSHTDTQYF

clone_size: few
v_call: TRBV6-6
j_call: TRBJ2-1
cdr3_aa: CASSHSPSGNTYNEQFF